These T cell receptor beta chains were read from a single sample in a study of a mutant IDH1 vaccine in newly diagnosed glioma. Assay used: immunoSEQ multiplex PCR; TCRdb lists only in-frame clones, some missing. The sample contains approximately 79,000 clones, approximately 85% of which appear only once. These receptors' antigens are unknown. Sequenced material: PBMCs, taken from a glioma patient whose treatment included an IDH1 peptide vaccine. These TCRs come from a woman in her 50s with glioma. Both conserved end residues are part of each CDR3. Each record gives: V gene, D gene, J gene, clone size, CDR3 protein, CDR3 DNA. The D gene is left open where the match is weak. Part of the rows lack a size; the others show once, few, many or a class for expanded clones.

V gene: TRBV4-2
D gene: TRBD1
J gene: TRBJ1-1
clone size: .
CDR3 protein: CASSQLDRDTEAFF
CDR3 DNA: TGTGCCAGCAGCCAGCTAGACAGGGACACTGAAGCTTTCTTT

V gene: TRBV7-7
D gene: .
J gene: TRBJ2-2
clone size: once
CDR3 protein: CASSPSLATNTGELFF
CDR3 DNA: TGTGCTAGCAGCCCCTCCCTAGCGACGAACACCGGGGAGCTGTTTTTT

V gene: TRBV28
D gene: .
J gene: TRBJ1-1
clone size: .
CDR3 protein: CASSLEDAGTEAFF
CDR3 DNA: TGTGCCAGCAGTTTGGAGGACGCGGGCACTGAAGCTTTCTTT

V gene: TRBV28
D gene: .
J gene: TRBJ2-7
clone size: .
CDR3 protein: CASSFGGNEQYF
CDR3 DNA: TGTGCCAGCAGTTTCGGGGGCAACGAGCAGTACTTC

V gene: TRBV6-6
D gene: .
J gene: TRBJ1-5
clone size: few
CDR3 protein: CASSYSTRDQPQHF
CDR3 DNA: TGTGCCAGCAGTTACTCGACGAGGGATCAGCCCCAGCATTTT

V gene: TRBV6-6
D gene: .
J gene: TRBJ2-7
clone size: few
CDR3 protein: CASSRGHSYEQYF
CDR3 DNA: TGTGCCAGCAGCCGGGGACACTCCTACGAGCAGTACTTC

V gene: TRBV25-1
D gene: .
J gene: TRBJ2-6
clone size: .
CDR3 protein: CASIDSGANVLTF
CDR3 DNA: TGTGCCAGCATTGACTCTGGGGCCAACGTCCTGACTTTC

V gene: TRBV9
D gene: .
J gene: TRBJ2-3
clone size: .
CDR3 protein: CASSARAGEGADTQYF
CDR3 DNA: TGTGCCAGCAGCGCAAGAGCGGGCGAGGGCGCAGATACGCAGTATTTT

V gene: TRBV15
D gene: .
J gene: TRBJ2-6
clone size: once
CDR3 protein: CATSSLATPGANVLTF
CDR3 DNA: TGTGCCACCAGCAGCCTCGCGACGCCTGGGGCCAACGTCCTGACTTTC

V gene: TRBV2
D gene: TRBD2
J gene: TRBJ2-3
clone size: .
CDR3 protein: CATAFAGVTDTQYF
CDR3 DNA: TGTGCCACAGCGTTCGCGGGAGTCACAGATACGCAGTATTTT

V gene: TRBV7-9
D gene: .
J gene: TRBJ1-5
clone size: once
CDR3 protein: CASSLVGPGALGSNQPQHF
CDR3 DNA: TGTGCCAGCAGCTTAGTGGGGCCAGGGGCCCTAGGGAGTAATCAGCCCCAGCATTTT

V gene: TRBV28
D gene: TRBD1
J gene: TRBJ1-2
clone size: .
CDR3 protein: CASLRGGAYYGYTF
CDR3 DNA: TGTGCCAGCTTGAGAGGGGGCGCCTACTATGGCTACACCTTC

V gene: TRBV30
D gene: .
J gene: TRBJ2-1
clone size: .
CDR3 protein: CAWQLGSAYNEQFF
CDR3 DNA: TGTGCCTGGCAACTGGGGTCAGCCTACAATGAGCAGTTCTTC

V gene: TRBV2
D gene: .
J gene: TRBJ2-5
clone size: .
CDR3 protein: CASSEGVKETQYF
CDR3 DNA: TGTGCCAGCAGTGAAGGGGTTAAGGAGACCCAGTACTTC

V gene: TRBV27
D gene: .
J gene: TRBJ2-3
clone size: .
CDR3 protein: CASSSRTDTQYF
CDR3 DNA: TGTGCCAGCAGTTCTCGCACAGATACGCAGTATTTT

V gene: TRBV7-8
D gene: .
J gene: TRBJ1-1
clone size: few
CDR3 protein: CASSFRGREAFF
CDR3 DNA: TGTGCCAGCAGCTTCAGGGGCCGTGAAGCTTTCTTT

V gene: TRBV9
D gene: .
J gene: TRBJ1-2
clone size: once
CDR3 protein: CASSVGAGEEGYGYTF
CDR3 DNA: TGTGCCAGCAGCGTAGGGGCAGGGGAGGAAGGCTATGGCTACACCTTC

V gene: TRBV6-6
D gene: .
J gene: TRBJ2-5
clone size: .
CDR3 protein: CASQRMAVETQYF
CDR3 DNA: TGTGCCAGCCAACGGATGGCCGTAGAGACCCAGTACTTC

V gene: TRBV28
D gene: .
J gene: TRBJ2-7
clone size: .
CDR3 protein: CASSFGTPPEQYF
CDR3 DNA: TGTGCCAGCAGCTTTGGGACTCCGCCTGAGCAGTACTTC

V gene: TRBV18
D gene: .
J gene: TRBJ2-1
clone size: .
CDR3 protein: CASSPATVRQDEQFF
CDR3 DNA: TGTGCCAGCTCACCAGCGACAGTCCGGCAGGATGAGCAGTTCTTC

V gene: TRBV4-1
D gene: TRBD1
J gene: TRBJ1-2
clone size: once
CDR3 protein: CASRRPGQGDYGYTF
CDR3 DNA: TGCGCCAGCAGGCGCCCGGGACAGGGGGACTATGGCTACACCTTC

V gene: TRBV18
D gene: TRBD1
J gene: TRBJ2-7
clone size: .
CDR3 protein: CASSPPSGQGTYEQYF
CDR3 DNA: TGTGCCAGCTCACCCCCCTCGGGACAGGGGACCTACGAGCAGTACTTC

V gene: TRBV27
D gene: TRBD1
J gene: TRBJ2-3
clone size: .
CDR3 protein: CASSPRGTTDTQYF
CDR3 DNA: TGTGCCAGCAGTCCCAGGGGGACAACAGATACGCAGTATTTT

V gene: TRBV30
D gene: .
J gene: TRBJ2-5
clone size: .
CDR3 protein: CAWVAWGSQETQYF
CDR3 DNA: TGTGCCTGGGTGGCTTGGGGGAGCCAAGAGACCCAGTACTTC

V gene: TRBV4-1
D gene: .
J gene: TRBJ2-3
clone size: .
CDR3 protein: CASSRQGRQYF
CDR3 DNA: TGCGCCAGCAGCCGCCAGGGCAGGCAGTATTTT

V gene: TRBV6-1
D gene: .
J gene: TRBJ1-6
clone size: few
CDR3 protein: CASSEIKTLGFSPLHF
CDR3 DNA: TGTGCCAGCAGTGAAATAAAAACACTTGGATTTTCACCCCTCCACTTT

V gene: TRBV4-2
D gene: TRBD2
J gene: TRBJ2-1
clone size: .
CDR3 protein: CASSQDPSGRAREQFF
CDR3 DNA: TGTGCCAGCAGCCAAGATCCTAGCGGGAGGGCCAGGGAGCAGTTCTTC

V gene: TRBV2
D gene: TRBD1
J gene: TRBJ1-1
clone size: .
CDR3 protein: CASSKDRASAFF
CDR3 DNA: TGTGCCAGCAGTAAGGACAGGGCTTCAGCTTTCTTT

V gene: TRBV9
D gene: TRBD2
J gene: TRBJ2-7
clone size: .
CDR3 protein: CASSVSALAGGPSYEQYF
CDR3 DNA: TGTGCCAGCAGCGTATCGGCGCTAGCGGGAGGACCCTCCTACGAGCAGTACTTC

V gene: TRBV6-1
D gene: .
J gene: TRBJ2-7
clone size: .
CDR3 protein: CASSERAGTEGYEQYF
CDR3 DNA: TGTGCCAGCAGTGAAAGGGCCGGGACCGAAGGCTACGAGCAGTACTTC

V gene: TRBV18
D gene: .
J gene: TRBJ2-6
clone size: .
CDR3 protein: CASSPATGANVLTF
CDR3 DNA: TGTGCCAGCTCACCAGCTACTGGGGCCAACGTCCTGACTTTC

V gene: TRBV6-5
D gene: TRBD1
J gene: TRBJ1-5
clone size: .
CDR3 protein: CASSTGQYSNQPQHF
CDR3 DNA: TGTGCCAGCAGTACGGGACAGTATAGCAATCAGCCCCAGCATTTT

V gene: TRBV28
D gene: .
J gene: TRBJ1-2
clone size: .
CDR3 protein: CASSFSGTNYGYTF
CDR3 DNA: TGTGCCAGCAGTTTTTCTGGGACCAACTATGGCTACACCTTC

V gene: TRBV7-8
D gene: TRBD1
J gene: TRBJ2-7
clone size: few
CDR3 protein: CASRMDRGRDEQYF
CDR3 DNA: TGTGCCAGCAGGATGGACAGGGGACGGGACGAGCAGTACTTC

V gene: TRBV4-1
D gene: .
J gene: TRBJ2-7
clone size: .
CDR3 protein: CASSQDTGWIVGYEQYF
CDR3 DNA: TGCGCCAGCAGCCAAGATACTGGGTGGATAGTGGGGTACGAGCAGTACTTC

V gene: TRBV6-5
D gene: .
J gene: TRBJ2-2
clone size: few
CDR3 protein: CASSYSVNTGELFF
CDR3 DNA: TGTGCCAGCAGTTATTCGGTGAACACCGGGGAGCTGTTTTTT

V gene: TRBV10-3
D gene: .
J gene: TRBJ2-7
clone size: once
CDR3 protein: CAISARNPYEQYF
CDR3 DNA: TGTGCCATCAGTGCCAGGAACCCCTACGAGCAGTACTTC

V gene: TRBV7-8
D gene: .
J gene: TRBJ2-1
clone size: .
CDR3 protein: CASSFQRYHNEQFF
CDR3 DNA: TGTGCCAGCAGCTTTCAAAGATACCACAATGAGCAGTTCTTC

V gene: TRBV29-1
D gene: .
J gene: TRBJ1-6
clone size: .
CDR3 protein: CSVEGGWPDNSPLHF
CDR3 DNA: TGCAGCGTTGAAGGGGGGTGGCCGGATAATTCACCCCTCCACTTT

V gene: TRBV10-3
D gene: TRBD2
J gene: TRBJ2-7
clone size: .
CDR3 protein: CAISGGVGGSAYEQYF
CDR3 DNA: TGTGCCATCAGCGGCGGGGTCGGCGGGAGTGCCTACGAGCAGTACTTC

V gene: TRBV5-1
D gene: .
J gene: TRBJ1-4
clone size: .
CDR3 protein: CASSFGGTADEKLFF
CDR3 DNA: TGCGCCAGCAGCTTCGGGGGGACGGCGGATGAAAAACTGTTTTTT

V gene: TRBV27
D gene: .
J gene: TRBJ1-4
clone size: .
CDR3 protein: CASSATAATNEKLFF
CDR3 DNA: TGTGCCAGCAGTGCTACAGCGGCAACTAATGAAAAACTGTTTTTT

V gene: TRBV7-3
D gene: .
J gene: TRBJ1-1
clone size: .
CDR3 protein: CASSSGERTEAFF
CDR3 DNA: TGTGCCAGCAGCTCCGGGGAAAGGACTGAAGCTTTCTTT